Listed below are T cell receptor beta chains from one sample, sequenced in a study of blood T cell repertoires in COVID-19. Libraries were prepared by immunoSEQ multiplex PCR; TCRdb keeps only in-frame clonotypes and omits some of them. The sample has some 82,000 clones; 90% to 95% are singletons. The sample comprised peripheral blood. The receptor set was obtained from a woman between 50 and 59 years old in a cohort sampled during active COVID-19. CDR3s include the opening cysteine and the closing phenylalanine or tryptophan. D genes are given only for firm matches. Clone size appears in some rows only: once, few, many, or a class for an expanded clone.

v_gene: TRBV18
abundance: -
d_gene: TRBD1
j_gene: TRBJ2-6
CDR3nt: TGTGCCAGCTCACCACCCGGACAGGGGGTGACTGGGGCCAACGTCCTGACTTTC
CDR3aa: CASSPPGQGVTGANVLTF

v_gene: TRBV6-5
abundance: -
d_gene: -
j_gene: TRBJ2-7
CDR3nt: TGTGCCAGCAGTTACGTGCAGGGATCATCCTACGAGCAGTACTTC
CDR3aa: CASSYVQGSSYEQYF

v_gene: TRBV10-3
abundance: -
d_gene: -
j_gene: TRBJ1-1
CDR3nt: TGTGCCACCACTGGGGGCAGTTTGGGCACTGAAGCTTTCTTT
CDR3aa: CATTGGSLGTEAFF

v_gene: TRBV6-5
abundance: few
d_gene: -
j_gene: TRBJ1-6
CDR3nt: TGTGCCAGCAGTTACGCAAATCAGGGTCGTTCACCCCTCCACTTT
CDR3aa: CASSYANQGRSPLHF

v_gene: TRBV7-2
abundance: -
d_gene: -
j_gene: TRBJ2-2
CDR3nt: TGTGCCAGCAGCTTACAGGGGTCCGGGGAGCTGTTTTTT
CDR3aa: CASSLQGSGELFF

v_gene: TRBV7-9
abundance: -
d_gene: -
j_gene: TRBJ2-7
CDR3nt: TGTGCCAGCAGCTTATCGCAGGTAAAAGCCTACGAGCAGTACTTC
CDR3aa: CASSLSQVKAYEQYF

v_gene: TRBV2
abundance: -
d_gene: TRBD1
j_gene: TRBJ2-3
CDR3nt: TGTGCCAGCAGAGAAGGCAGGGGGCAGTTTAACACAGATACGCAGTATTTT
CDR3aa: CASREGRGQFNTDTQYF

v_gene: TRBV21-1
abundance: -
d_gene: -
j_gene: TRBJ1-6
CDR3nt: TGTGCCAGCAGCACAAGGACAGGACACCGATATAATTCACCCCTCCACTTT
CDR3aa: CASSTRTGHRYNSPLHF

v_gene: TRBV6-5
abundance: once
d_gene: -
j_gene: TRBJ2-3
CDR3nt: TGTGCCAGCAGTCGCGGACTCCGCACAGATACGCAGTATTTT
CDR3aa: CASSRGLRTDTQYF

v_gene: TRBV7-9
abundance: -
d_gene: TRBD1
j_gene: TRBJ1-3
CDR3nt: TGTGCCAGCAGCCTGACAGGGGTCTCTGGAAACACCATATATTTT
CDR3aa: CASSLTGVSGNTIYF

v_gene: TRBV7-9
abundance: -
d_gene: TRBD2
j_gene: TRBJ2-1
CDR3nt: TGTGCCAGCAGCTTAGACCTAGCGGTGCAGTTCTTC
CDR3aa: CASSLDLAVQFF

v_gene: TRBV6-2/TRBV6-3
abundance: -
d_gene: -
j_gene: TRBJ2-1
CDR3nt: TGTGCCAGCAGTCGTTGGCAGGGGATGCCCAATGAGCAGTTCTTC
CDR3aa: CASSRWQGMPNEQFF

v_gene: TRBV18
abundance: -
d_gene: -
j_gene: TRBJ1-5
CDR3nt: TGTGCCAGCTCACCCGAACAGGGAAATCAGCCCCAGCATTTT
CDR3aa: CASSPEQGNQPQHF

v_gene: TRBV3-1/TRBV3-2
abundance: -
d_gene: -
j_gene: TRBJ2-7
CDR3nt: TGTGCCAGCAGCCAAGGGTTGGCAGGGCTGGAGCAGTACTTC
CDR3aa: CASSQGLAGLEQYF

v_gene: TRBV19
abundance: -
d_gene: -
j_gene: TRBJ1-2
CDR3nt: TGTGCCAGTAGTATAGGACAGGAGAACTATGGCTACACCTTC
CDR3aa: CASSIGQENYGYTF

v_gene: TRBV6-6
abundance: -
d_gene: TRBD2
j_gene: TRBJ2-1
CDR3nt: TGTGCCAGCAGCAACCGGGAGGTCTCCTACAATGAGCAGTTCTTC
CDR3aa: CASSNREVSYNEQFF

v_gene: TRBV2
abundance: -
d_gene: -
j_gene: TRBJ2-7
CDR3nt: TGTGCCAGCAGAGAGGGTACCTACGAGCAGTACTTC
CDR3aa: CASREGTYEQYF

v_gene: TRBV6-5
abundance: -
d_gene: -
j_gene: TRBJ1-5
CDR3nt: TGTGCCAGCAGATCCAGTTATAGCAATCAGCCCCAGCATTTT
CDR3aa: CASRSSYSNQPQHF

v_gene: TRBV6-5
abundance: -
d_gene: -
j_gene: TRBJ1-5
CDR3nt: TGTGCCAGCAGTCTGACTGGTTTGGGCAATCAGCCCCAGCATTTT
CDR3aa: CASSLTGLGNQPQHF

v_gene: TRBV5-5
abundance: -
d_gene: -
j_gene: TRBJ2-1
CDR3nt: TGTGCCAGCAGCTTGTGGACAGACAATGAGCAGTTCTTC
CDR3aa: CASSLWTDNEQFF

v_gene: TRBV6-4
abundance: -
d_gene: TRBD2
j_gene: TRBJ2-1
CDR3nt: TGTGCCAGCAGTAGTAGCGGGGGGGCCCCGAATGAGCAGTTCTTC
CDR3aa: CASSSSGGAPNEQFF

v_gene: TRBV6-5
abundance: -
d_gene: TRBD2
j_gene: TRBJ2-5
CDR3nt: TGTGCCAGCACTAGCGGGCCTCAAGAGACCCAGTACTTC
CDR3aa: CASTSGPQETQYF

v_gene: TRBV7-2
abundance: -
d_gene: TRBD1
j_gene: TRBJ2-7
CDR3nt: TGTGCCAGCAGCCGCACAGGGGGGTCCTACGAGCAGTACTTC
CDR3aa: CASSRTGGSYEQYF

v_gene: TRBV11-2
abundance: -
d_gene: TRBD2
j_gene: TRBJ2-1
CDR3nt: TGTGCCAGCAGCCTAAGACTAGCGGACAATGAGCAGTTCTTC
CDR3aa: CASSLRLADNEQFF

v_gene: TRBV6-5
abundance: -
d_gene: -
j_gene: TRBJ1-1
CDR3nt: TGTGCCAGTGGGGCGAGGAACACTGAAGCTTTCTTT
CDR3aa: CASGARNTEAFF

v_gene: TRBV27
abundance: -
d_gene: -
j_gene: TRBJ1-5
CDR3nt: TGTGCCAGCAGTTTTCGGAGCAGCGATCAGCCCCAGCATTTT
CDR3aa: CASSFRSSDQPQHF

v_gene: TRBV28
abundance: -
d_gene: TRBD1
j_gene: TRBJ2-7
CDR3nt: TGTGCCAGCAGTTCCGCCGGACAGGAAACCTACGAGCAGTACTTC
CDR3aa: CASSSAGQETYEQYF

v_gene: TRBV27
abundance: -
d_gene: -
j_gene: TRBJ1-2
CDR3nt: TGTGCCAGCAGTTTAGGGGGAGGGGGGTATGGCTACACCTTC
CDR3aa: CASSLGGGGYGYTF

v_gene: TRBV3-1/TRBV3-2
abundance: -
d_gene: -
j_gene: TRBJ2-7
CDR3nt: TGTGCCAGCAGCCAAGGCCTAGCTCGCGAGCAGTACTTC
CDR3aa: CASSQGLAREQYF

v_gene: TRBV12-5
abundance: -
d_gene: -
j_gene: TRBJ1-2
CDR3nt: TGTGCTAGTGGGACCCGCCTAGGGGTGGTTGGCTACACCTTC
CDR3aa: CASGTRLGVVGYTF

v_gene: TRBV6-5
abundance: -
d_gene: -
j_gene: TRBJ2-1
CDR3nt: TGTGCCAGCAGGAACCGCCTGCGCGGCCCCAATGAGCAGTTCTTC
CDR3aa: CASRNRLRGPNEQFF

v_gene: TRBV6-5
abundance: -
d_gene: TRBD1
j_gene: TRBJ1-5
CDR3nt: TGTGCCAGCAGGCCGGGACAGGCGCCCGGTCGGCCCCAGCATTTT
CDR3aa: CASRPGQAPGRPQHF

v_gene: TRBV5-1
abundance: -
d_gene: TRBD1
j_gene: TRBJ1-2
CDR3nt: TGCGCCAGCAGCTTTCAGGGCCCTACCCGACAGGGCAACTCTGGCTACACCTTC
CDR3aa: CASSFQGPTRQGNSGYTF

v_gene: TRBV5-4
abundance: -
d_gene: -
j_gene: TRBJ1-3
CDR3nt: TGTGCCTATTCGACCGGGTTGACAAACACCATATATTTT
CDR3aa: CAYSTGLTNTIYF

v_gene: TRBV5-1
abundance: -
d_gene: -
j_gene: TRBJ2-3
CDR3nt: TGCGCCAGCAGCTTCAGTGGCCATAGCACAGATACGCAGTATTTT
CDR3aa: CASSFSGHSTDTQYF

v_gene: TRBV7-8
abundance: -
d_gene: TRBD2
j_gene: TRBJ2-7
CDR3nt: TGTGCCAGCAGCTTAGAGAGCGGGACTACTTCCTACGAGCAGTACTTC
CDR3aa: CASSLESGTTSYEQYF

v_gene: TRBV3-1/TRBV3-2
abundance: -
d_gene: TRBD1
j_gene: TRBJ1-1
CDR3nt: TGTGCCAGCAGCCAGACAGGGTCCACTGAAGCTTTCTTT
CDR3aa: CASSQTGSTEAFF

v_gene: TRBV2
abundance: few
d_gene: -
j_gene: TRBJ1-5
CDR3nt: TGTGCCAGCAGGTCATTGAGCAATCAGCCCCAGCATTTT
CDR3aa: CASRSLSNQPQHF

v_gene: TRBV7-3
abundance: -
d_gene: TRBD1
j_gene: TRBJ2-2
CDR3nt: TGTGCCAGCAGCCAACAGGGGGGTCAGAACACCGGGGAGCTGTTTTTT
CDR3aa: CASSQQGGQNTGELFF

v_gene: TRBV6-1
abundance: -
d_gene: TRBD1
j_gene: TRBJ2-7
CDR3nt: TGTGCCAGCAGTGAAGGTCCGACAGGGGCCTACGAGCAGTACTTC
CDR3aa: CASSEGPTGAYEQYF

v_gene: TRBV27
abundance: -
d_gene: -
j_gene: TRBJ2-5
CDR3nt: TGTGCCAGCAGTTTCAGCGGAGTTAGAGAGACCCAGTACTTC
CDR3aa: CASSFSGVRETQYF

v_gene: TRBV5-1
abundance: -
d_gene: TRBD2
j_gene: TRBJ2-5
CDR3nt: TGCGCCAGCAGCTTGAGTAGCGGGGGGGCCTGGGAGACCCAGTACTTC
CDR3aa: CASSLSSGGAWETQYF

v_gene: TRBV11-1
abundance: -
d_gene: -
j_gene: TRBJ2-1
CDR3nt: TGTGCCAGCCACTCTGGGATAGCGGCACCCCGGGGGCAGTTCTTC
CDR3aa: CASHSGIAAPRGQFF

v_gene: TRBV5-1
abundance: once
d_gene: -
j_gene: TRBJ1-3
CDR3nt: TGCGCCAGCAGCTTGCAGGGGAACTCTGGAAACACCATATATTTT
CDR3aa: CASSLQGNSGNTIYF

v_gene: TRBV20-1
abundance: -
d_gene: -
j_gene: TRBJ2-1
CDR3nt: TGCAGTGGGGGAGGTAACAATGAGCAGTTCTTC
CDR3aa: CSGGGNNEQFF

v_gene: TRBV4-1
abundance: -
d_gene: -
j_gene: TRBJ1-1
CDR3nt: TGCGCCAGCAGCCAGGCGAACACTGAAGCTTTCTTT
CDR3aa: CASSQANTEAFF

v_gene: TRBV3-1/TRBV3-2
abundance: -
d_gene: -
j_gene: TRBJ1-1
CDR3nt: TGTGCCAGCAGCCATTCTAACACTGAAGCTTTCTTT
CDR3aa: CASSHSNTEAFF

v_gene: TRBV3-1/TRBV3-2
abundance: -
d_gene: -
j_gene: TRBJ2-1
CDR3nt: TGTGCCAGCACCCAAGGGGGACTAAGCTACAATGAGCAGTTCTTC
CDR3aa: CASTQGGLSYNEQFF

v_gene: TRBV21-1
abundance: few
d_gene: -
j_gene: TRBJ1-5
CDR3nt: TGTGCCAGCAGCAAAAAGGGACAAAGACCGAGCAATCAGCCCCAGCATTTT
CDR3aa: CASSKKGQRPSNQPQHF

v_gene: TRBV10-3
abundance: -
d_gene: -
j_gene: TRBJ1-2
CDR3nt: TGTGCCATCAGTGAGGACACAGAGTATGGCTACACCTTC
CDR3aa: CAISEDTEYGYTF

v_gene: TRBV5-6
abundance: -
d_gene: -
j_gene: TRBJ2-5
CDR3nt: TGTGCCAGCAGCATTGATACAGGGTTGCAAGAGACCCAGTACTTC
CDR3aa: CASSIDTGLQETQYF

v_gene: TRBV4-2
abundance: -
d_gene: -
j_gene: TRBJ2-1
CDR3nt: TGTGCCAGCAGCCAAGATCAAACGGGAGATTCTCGTAGACGGTTCTTC
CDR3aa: CASSQDQTGDSRRRFF

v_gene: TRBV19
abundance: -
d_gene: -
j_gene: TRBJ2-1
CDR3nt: TGTGCCAGTAGTATGGGGGGAGGCTACAATGAGCAGTTCTTC
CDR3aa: CASSMGGGYNEQFF

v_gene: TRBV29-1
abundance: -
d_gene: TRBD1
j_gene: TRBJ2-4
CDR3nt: TGCAGCATCCTTGGGGGAGGGGACAGGGGAAACATTCAGTACTTC
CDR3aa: CSILGGGDRGNIQYF

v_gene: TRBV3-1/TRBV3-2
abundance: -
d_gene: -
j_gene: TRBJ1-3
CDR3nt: TGTGCCAGCAGCACGGTCATAAGTGGAAACACCATATATTTT
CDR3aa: CASSTVISGNTIYF

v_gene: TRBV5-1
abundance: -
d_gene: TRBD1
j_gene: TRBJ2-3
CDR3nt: TGCGCCAGCAGCGTGGCCCAGGGGGCTCGCACAGATACGCAGTATTTT
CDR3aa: CASSVAQGARTDTQYF

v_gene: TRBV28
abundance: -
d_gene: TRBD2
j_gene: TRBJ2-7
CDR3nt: TGTGCCAGCAGTCCCATCTCCCTAGGACTAGCGGGAGGTGGGGAGCAGTACTTC
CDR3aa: CASSPISLGLAGGGEQYF

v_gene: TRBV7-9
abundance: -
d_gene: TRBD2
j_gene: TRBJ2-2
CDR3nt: TGTGCCAGCAGCCCGGGGCTAGCGGGGTACACCGGGGAGCTGTTTTTT
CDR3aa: CASSPGLAGYTGELFF

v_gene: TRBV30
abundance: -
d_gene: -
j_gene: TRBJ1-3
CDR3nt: TGTGCCTGGAGGGGGGGTGAGGGAGCTGGAAACACCATATATTTT
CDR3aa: CAWRGGEGAGNTIYF